The sequence of this T cell receptor beta chain was determined in a study of molecular identifiers for immune sequencing clone quantification. TCRdb used MiXCR to reprocess the PCR reads, holding one entry per CDR3 protein. The table records about half a million distinct CDR3 sequences, approximately 25% of them present only once. This clonotype was observed at least ten times. The germline V gene has CDR1 MNHNY and CDR2 SVGAGI (reference sequence). V was clipped by 0 bases and J by 3 bases, with 12 bases between them. CDR3 size: 16 residues. The chain has TRBV6-6 and TRBJ1-5; D remains ambiguous. The receptor's source is a human donor in good health. Some libraries in this study had Jurkat cell RNA spiked in. Sequencing was performed on naive CD8+ T cells from blood, with Jurkat cell RNA spiked in. Subset in this sample: FACS-sorted CD8+CD4-CCR7+CD45RA+ naive T cells. The CDR3 region has the DNA TGTGCCAGCAGTTACTCGAGCGGGCCCGTCAATCAGCCCCAGCATTTT. Its protein product is CASSYSSGPVNQPQHF.